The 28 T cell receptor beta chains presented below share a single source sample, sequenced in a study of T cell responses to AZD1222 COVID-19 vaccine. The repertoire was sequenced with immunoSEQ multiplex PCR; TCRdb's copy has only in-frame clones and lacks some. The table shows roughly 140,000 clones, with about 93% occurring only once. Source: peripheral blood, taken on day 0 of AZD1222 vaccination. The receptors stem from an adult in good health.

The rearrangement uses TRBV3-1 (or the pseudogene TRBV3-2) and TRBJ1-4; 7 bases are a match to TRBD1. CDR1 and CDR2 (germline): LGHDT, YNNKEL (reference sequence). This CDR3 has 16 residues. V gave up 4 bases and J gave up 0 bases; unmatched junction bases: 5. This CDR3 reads CASSRRDSPTNEKLFF. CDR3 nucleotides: TGTGCCAGCAGCCGCCGGGACAGCCCAACTAATGAAAAACTGTTTTTT.

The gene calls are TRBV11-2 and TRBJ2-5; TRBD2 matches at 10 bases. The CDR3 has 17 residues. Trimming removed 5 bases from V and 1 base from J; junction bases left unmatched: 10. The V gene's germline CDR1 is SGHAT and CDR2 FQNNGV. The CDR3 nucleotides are TGTGCCAGCAGCCGACCCGGGACTAGCGCTGGCCAAGAGACCCAGTACTTC. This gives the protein CASSRPGTSAGQETQYF.

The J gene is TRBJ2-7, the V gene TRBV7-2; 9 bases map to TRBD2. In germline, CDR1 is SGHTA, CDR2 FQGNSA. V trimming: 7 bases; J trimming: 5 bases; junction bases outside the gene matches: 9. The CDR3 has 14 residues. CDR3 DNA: TGTGCCAGCACCTACTCCCTAGCGGGAAACGAGCAGTACTTC. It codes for CASTYSLAGNEQYF.

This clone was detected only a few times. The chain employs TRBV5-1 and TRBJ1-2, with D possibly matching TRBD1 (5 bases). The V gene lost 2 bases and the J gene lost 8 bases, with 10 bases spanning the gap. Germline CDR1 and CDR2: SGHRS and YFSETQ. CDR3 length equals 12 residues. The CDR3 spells CASSFGGRGYTF. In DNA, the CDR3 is TGCGCCAGCAGCTTCGGGGGTCGAGGCTACACCTTC.

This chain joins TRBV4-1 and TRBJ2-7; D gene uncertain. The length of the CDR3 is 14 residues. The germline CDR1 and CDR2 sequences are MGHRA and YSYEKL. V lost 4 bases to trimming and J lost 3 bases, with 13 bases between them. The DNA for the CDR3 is TGCGCCAGCAGCCCTCGGGTTATGGACTACGAGCAGTACTTC. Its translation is CASSPRVMDYEQYF.

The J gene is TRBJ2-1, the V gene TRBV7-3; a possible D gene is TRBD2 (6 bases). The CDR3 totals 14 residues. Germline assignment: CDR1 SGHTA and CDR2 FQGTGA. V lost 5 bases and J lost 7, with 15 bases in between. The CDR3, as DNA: TGTGCCAGCAGCATTGGGGGGAGTAGTAATGAGCAGTTCTTC. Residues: CASSIGGSSNEQFF.

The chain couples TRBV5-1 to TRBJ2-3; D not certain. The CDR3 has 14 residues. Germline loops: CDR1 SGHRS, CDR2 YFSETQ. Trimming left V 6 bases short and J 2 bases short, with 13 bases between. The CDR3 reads CASMAESHTDTQYF. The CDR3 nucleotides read TGCGCCAGCATGGCTGAGTCCCACACAGATACGCAGTATTTT.

CDR3 bases: TGTGCCAGCAGTTTAACGGGACAAGGCTACACCTTC. It codes for CASSLTGQGYTF. The chain employs TRBV12-3 or TRBV12-4 and TRBJ1-2; tentative D call: TRBD1 (6 bases). Trimming removed 2 bases from V and 8 bases from J, with 9 bases in between. The length of the CDR3 is 12 residues.

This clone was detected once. CDR3 nucleotides: TGCGCCAGCAGCTTGGAAGGGCGGTCGAACACCGGGGAGCTGTTTTTT. Its protein is CASSLEGRSNTGELFF. The chain is built from TRBV5-1 and TRBJ2-2; no clear D. Trimming cost V 0 bases and J 0 bases, with 9 bases left between them. CDR3 length: 16 residues. Germline assignment: CDR1 SGHRS and CDR2 YFSETQ.

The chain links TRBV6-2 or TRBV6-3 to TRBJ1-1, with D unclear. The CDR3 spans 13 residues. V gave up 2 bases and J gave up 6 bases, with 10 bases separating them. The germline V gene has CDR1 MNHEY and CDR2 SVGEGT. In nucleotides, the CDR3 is TGTGCCAGCAGTTACGGCGTCGCCTCTGAAGCTTTCTTT. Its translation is CASSYGVASEAFF.

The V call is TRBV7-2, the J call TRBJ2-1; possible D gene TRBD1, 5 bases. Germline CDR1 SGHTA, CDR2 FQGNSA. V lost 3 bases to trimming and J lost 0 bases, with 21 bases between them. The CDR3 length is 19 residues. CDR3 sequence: CASSLVGLGRSSSYNEQFF. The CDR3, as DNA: TGTGCCAGCAGCTTGGTGGGGCTTGGCCGTTCTAGCTCCTACAATGAGCAGTTCTTC.

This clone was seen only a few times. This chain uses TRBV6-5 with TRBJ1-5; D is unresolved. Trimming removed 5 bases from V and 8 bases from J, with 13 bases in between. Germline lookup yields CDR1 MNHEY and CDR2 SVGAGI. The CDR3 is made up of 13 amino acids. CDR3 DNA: TGTGCCAGCAGTCTCAGTGGGTGGGAGCCCCAGCATTTT. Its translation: CASSLSGWEPQHF.

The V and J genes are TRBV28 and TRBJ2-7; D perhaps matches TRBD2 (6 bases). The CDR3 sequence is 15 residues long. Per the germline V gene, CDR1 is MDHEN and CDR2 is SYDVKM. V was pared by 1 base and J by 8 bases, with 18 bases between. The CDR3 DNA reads TGTGCCAGCAGTTTATTTGTCCGGGACTCTAAAAAGCAGTACTTC. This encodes CASSLFVRDSKKQYF.

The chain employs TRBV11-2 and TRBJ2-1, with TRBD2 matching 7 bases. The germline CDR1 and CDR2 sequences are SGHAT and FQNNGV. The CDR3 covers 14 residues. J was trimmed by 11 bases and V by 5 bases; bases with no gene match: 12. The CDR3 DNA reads TGTGCCAGCAGCCCGGGGGGTTACGCTCCCAAGCAGTTCTTC. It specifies CASSPGGYAPKQFF.

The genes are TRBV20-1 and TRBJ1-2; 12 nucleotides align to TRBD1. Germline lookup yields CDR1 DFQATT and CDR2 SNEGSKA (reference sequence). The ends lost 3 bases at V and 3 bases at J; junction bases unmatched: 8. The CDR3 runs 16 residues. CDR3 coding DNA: TGCAGTGCTAGTAGGGACAGGGGGCGAAGGTACTATGGCTACACCTTC. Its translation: CSASRDRGRRYYGYTF.

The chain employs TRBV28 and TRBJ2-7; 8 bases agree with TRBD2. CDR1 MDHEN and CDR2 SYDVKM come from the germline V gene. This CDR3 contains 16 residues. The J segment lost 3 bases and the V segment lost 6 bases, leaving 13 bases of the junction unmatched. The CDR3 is CASSWSSGTRGYEQYF. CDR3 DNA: TGTGCCAGCAGCTGGTCCTCCGGGACTAGAGGCTACGAGCAGTACTTC.

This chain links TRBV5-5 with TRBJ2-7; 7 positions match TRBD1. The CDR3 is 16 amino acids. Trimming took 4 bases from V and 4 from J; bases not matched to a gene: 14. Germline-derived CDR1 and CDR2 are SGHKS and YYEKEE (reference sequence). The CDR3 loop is CASSANSGTVKYEQYF. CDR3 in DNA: TGTGCCAGCAGCGCGAACTCCGGGACAGTGAAATACGAGCAGTACTTC.

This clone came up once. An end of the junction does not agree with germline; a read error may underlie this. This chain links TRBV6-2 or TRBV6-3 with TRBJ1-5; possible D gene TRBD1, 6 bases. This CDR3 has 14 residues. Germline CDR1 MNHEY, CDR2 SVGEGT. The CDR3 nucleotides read TGTGCCAGCAGTTACGGGGGGGGCGGACAGCCTCAGCATTTT. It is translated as CASSYGGGGQPQHF.

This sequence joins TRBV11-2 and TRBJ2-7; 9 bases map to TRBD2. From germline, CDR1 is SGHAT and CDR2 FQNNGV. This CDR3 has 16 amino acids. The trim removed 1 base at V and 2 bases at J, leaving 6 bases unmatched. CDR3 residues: CASSLGAGGFTYEQYF. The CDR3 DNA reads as TGTGCCAGCAGCTTAGGAGCGGGAGGCTTTACCTACGAGCAGTACTTC.

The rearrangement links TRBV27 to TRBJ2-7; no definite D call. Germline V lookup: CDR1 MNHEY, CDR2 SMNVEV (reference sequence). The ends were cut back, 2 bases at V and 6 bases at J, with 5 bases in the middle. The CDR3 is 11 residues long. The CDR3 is CASSLAGEQYF. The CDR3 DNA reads TGTGCCAGCAGTTTAGCTGGCGAGCAGTACTTC.

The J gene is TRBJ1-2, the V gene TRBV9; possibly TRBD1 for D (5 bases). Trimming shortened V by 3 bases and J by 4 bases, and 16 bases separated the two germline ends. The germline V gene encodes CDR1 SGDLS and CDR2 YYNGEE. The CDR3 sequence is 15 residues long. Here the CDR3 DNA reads TGTGCCAGCAGCGCCATGGGCTCCGGGGGCTATGGCTACACCTTC. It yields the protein CASSAMGSGGYGYTF.

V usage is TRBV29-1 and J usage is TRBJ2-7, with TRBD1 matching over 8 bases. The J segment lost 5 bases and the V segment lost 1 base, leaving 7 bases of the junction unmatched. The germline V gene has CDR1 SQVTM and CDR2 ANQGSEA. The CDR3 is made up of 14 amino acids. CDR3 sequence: CSVEGTGRDNEQYF. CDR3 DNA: TGCAGCGTTGAAGGGACAGGGCGTGACAACGAGCAGTACTTC.

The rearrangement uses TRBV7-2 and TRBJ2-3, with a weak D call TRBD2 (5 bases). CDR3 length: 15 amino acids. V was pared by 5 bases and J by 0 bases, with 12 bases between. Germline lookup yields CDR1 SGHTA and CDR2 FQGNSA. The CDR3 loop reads CASSPSGLSTDTQYF. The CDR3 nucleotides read TGTGCCAGCAGCCCCTCAGGACTTAGCACAGATACGCAGTATTTT.

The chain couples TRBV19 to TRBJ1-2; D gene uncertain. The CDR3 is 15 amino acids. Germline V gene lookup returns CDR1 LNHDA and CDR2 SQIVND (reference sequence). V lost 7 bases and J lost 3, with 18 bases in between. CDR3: CASTSTWQVDYGYTF. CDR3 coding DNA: TGTGCCAGTACCTCGACCTGGCAGGTTGACTATGGCTACACCTTC.

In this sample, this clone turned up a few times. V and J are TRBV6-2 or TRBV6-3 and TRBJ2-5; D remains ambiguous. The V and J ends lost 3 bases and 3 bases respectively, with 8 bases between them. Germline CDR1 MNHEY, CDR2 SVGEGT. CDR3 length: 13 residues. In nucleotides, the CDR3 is TGTGCCAGCAGTTATGGACCTGAAGAGACCCAGTACTTC. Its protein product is CASSYGPEETQYF.

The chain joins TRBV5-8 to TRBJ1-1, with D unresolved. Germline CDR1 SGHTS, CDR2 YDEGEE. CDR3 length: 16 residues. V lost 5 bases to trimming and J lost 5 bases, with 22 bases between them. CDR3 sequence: CASSYPEAAGRTEAFF. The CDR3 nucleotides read TGTGCCAGCAGTTATCCAGAAGCCGCCGGTCGGACTGAAGCTTTCTTT.

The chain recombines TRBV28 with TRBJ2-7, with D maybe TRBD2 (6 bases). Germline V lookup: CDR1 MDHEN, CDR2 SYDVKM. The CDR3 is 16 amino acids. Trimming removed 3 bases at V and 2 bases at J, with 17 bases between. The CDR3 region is CASSFRRGEPTYEQYF. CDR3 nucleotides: TGTGCCAGCAGTTTCCGCCGCGGGGAGCCTACCTACGAGCAGTACTTC.

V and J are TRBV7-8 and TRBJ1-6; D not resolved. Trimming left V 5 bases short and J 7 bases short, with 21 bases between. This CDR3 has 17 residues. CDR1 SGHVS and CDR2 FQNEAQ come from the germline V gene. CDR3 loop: CASSPRVGGAGNSPLHF. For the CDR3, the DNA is TGTGCCAGCAGCCCGAGGGTGGGAGGAGCTGGAAATTCACCCCTCCACTTT.